This T cell receptor beta chain is drawn from a study of shared clonotypes between healthy human individuals. Notes on the study in general: Expectations were that clonotype sharing among donors would be affected by sequencing depth. Unshared clonotypes carried lower generation probabilities than those common to all four donors. Generally, naive subsets (rather than memory subsets) showed larger estimated richness.

Germline loops: CDR1 SGHDT, CDR2 YYEEEE. The V gene end was trimmed by 0 bases and the J gene end by 0 bases; junction bases not matched to a gene: 0. The CDR3 totals 15 residues. Deep-level running was used for the assay. The table came from immunoSEQ multiplex PCR; TCRdb's copy has only in-frame clones and leaves some out. The profile covers some 2,000,000 clones, with 90% to 95% appearing a single time and approximately 0.13% taken by the ten largest. Regarding this clone: The antigen remains unidentified.

The chain is built from TRBV5-6 and TRBJ2-4; 7 positions match TRBD2. This sequence was found in a man younger than 35 in good health. The source material was naive CD4+ T cells sorted from blood. The subset here: CD45RA+ positively selected. CDR3 nucleotides: TGTGCCAGCAGCTTGGCGGGGGGAGCCAAAAACATTCAGTACTTC. Its translation is CASSLAGGAKNIQYF.